The 9 T cell receptor beta chains given below trace back to one sample, sequenced in a study of post-analysis software for immune sequencing data. Sequencing libraries made from TCR beta cDNA carried unique molecular identifiers. TCRdb recomputed calls from the PCR reads with MiXCR, one row per CDR3 protein. The sample has about 260,000 distinct CDR3 sequences, 30% to 45% seen once. Study findings and constraints: There were several TRBV segments more frequent in patients than controls, and TRBV5-6, TRBV5-1 and TRBV20-1 were among them.

The antigens of these receptors remain unknown. Source material: blood. The receptor source for this set is a girl aged 10 to 17 with multiple sclerosis.

This chain uses TRBV25-1 with TRBJ1-4; 8 bases align to TRBD1. This CDR3 is 16 amino acids long. The germline V gene encodes CDR1 MGHDK and CDR2 SYGVNS. After removal of 4 bases from V and 5 bases from J, the junction contained 9 bases not matched to a gene. CDR3 bases: TGTGCCAGCAGTGTGCTCCGGGACAGGTCGAATGAAAAACTGTTTTTT. It encodes CASSVLRDRSNEKLFF.

Worth noting for this clonotype: The junction and the germline gene differ at one end; a read error may be behind it. The chain has TRBV4-1 and TRBJ1-3; D not certain. This CDR3 is built from 18 residues. Germline V gives CDR1 MGHRA, CDR2 YSYEKL. The CDR3 is CASSQDQEVLGSGDTRYF. CDR3 bases: TGCGCCAGCAGCCAAGATCAGGAGGTTTTGGGCTCTGGAGACACCAGATATTTT.

This clonotype has just a few counts. The chain is built from TRBV7-2 and TRBJ1-5; D unclear. CDR1 and CDR2 from the germline V gene are SGHTA and FQGNSA. Trimming took off 7 bases at V and 4 bases at J, with 17 bases between the two ends. The CDR3 totals 15 residues. CDR3 amino acids: CASTVGSDENQPQHF. In DNA, the CDR3 is TGTGCCAGCACCGTGGGCAGCGATGAAAATCAGCCCCAGCATTTT.

As regards this clonotype: Just one base apart from a much larger clone, this may be a read error. The V gene is TRBV18, the J gene TRBJ2-1, with 8 bases fitting TRBD1. The DNA end lines up better with TRBJ2-7; the J call may be wrong. The CDR3 runs to 16 residues. Germline values: CDR1 KGHSH, CDR2 LQKENI. The CDR3 reads CASSPWDRSSYNEQYF. The CDR3, as DNA: TGTGCCAGCTCACCATGGGACAGGAGCTCCTACAATGAGCAGTACTTC.

The sample holds many counts of this clonotype. The V call is TRBV18, the J call TRBJ2-3; no definite D call. CDR3 length: 12 amino acids. Looked up from germline, CDR1 is KGHSH and CDR2 is LQKENI. Trimming left V 3 bases short and J 5 bases short, with 6 bases between. The CDR3 here is CASSPSGDTQYF. In DNA form, the CDR3 reads TGTGCCAGCTCACCGTCCGGAGATACGCAGTATTTT.

This clonotype was picked up a small number of times. A junction end diverges from the germline sequence, so it may reflect a read error. The chain links TRBV20-1 to TRBJ1-2, with a possible D match to TRBD1 (6 bases). The CDR3 sequence is 13 residues long. The V gene's germline CDR1 is DFQATT and CDR2 SNEGSKA (reference sequence). The CDR3 sequence is CSAGIQGNYDYTF. In DNA form, the CDR3 reads TGCAGTGCTGGGATTCAGGGGAACTATGACTACACCTTC.

This clonotype was seen a handful of times. This clone may be a read error of a much larger clone one base away. V and J are TRBV20-1 and TRBJ2-1; 8 bases are shared with TRBD2. The V and J ends lost 3 bases and 3 bases, in that order; junction bases with no gene match: 4. The germline V gene has CDR1 DFQATT and CDR2 SNEGSKA (reference sequence). There are 14 residues in the CDR3. CDR3 amino acids: CSARELAGYNEQFF. CDR3 DNA: TGCAGTGCTAGGGAGCTAGCGGGCTACAATGAGCAGTTCTTC.

This clonotype was seen a few times. The chain carries TRBV5-1 and TRBJ2-2; TRBD2 is a possible D gene (5 bases). From germline, CDR1 is SGHRS and CDR2 YFSETQ. The CDR3 covers 15 residues. Trimming removed 4 bases from V and 0 bases from J, with 10 bases in between. CDR3 bases: TGCGCCAGCAGCCTAGGAGGAGCGAACACCGGGGAGCTGTTTTTT. It yields the protein CASSLGGANTGELFF.

This clonotype was picked up many times. The J gene is TRBJ1-2, the V gene TRBV20-1; D call uncertain. The CDR3 is 15 residues long. Germline V CDR1 and CDR2: DFQATT, SNEGSKA (reference sequence). V lost 5 bases and J lost 0, with 16 bases in between. The DNA for the CDR3 is TGCAGTGCTCTAATCCCGGCCCGCCCTAACTATGGCTACACCTTC. Translated: CSALIPARPNYGYTF.